The 5 T cell receptor beta chains in this list originate from one sample, sequenced in a study of neurological immune-mediated disorders. Time point reported: longitudinal time-point 3. TCRdb reprocessed the 5' RACE reads with MiXCR, giving one entry per CDR3 protein. The sample carries roughly 48,000 distinct CDR3 sequences, 12% recorded once. Specimen: PBMCs. The receptors were sampled from a male donor with HTLV-1-associated myelopathy (HAM/TSP).

The J gene is TRBJ2-3, the V gene TRBV5-1; D perhaps matches TRBD2 (6 bases). Per the germline V gene, CDR1 is SGHRS and CDR2 is YFSETQ. The CDR3 runs to 13 residues. Trimming shortened V by 4 bases and J by 5 bases, and 11 bases separated the two germline ends. The CDR3: CASSERARDTQYF. For the CDR3, the DNA is TGCGCCAGCAGCGAGCGGGCGCGAGATACGCAGTATTTT.

This clonotype has more than one count but fewer than ten. This chain links TRBV20-1 with TRBJ2-7; D tentatively fits TRBD1 or TRBD2 (5 bases each). The CDR3 contains 12 residues. V was clipped by 0 bases and J by 7 bases, with 10 bases between them. Per the germline V gene, CDR1 is DFQATT and CDR2 is SNEGSKA (reference sequence). The CDR3 reads CSARDLGEEQYF. CDR3 DNA sequence: TGCAGTGCTAGAGATCTGGGGGAGGAGCAGTACTTC.

The sample holds many counts of this clonotype. The rearrangement links TRBV5-8 to TRBJ1-2, with no clear D. Looked up from germline, CDR1 is SGHTS and CDR2 is YDEGEE. The CDR3 sequence is 13 residues long. Trimming removed 2 bases at V and 5 bases at J, with 10 bases between. CDR3 sequence: CASSFAGSYGYTF. The CDR3, as DNA: TGTGCCAGCAGCTTCGCGGGCTCGTATGGCTACACCTTC.

This clonotype was counted at least ten times. The chain recombines TRBV20-1 with TRBJ2-5, with 11 bases identical to TRBD1. This CDR3 spans 16 amino acids. CDR1 is DFQATT, CDR2 SNEGSKA, per germline (reference sequence). V shed 1 base, J shed 2 bases, and the junction held 6 bases outside the gene matches. CDR3 amino acids: CSARGVDRGRQETQYF. CDR3 sequence (DNA): TGCAGTGCTAGAGGGGTGGACAGGGGGCGGCAAGAGACCCAGTACTTC.

This clonotype showed up many times. The chain combines TRBV20-1 with TRBJ2-5, with 7 bases matching TRBD2. The germline V gene has CDR1 DFQATT and CDR2 SNEGSKA (reference sequence). V shed 5 bases, J shed 5 bases, and the junction held 11 bases outside the gene matches. This CDR3 comprises 14 residues. CDR3 amino acids: CSAAIGLVGETQYF. The CDR3 DNA follows: TGCAGTGCTGCCATAGGACTAGTTGGGGAGACCCAGTACTTC.